The 28 T cell receptor beta chains below were found in one sample sequenced in a study of cytomegalovirus exposure and HLA in healthy donors. The PCR employed 60 Vbeta primers together with 13 Jbeta primers. TCRdb keeps only in-frame clones here, not all; method: immunoSEQ multiplex PCR. The table includes some 130,000 clones, 81% detected once. The sequenced sample was PBMCs. These receptors were obtained from a young man in good health and CMV-seronegative.

The gene calls are TRBV1 and TRBJ1-6; TRBD1 reflects the table's D call only, with no check against the DNA. TRBV1 is shown as a pseudogene. The CDR3 loop spans 16 amino acids. The CDR3 loop is CTSSRTGPFTHSPLHF. CDR3 nucleotides: TGCACCAGCAGCCGGACAGGGCCATTCACTCATTCACCCCTCCACTTT.

The chain links TRBV27 to TRBJ2-1, with 10 bases matching TRBD2. Per germline, CDR1 MNHEY and CDR2 SMNVEV (reference sequence). V lost 1 base and J lost 7; bases outside the gene matches: 13. The CDR3 loop spans 18 amino acids. CDR3 amino acids: CASSLFPVFSGGKNEQFF. The CDR3 nucleotides are TGTGCCAGCAGTTTATTTCCTGTTTTTAGCGGGGGGAAGAATGAGCAGTTCTTC.

The chain recombines TRBV5-1 with TRBJ1-1; D perhaps matches TRBD1 (5 bases). Looked up from germline, CDR1 is SGHRS and CDR2 is YFSETQ. With 3 bases removed from V and 1 base from J, the gap between germline ends came to 16 bases. This CDR3 contains 16 residues. In DNA, the CDR3 is TGCGCCAGCAGCTCATCCCTGGGGCAGAAGAACACTGAAGCTTTCTTT. The encoded protein is CASSSSLGQKNTEAFF.

The J gene is TRBJ1-1, the V gene TRBV5-4; 7 nucleotides line up with TRBD1. The germline V gene encodes CDR1 SGHNT and CDR2 YYREEE (reference sequence). V was clipped by 4 bases and J by 3 bases; unmatched bases: 12. The CDR3 is 16 amino acids. The CDR3 here is CASSPRGGGGDTEAFF. The CDR3 DNA reads as TGTGCCAGCAGCCCCAGAGGGGGCGGGGGGGACACTGAAGCTTTCTTT.

This chain joins TRBV5-1 and TRBJ1-1; D perhaps matches TRBD1 (6 bases). This CDR3 has 15 amino acids. Germline V gene lookup returns CDR1 SGHRS and CDR2 YFSETQ. Trimming pared 3 bases from V and 6 bases from J, leaving 18 bases between. This CDR3 is CASSWAGGGGAEAFF. CDR3 nucleotide sequence: TGCGCCAGCAGCTGGGCCGGAGGGGGGGGCGCTGAAGCTTTCTTT.

The rearrangement links TRBV6-6 to TRBJ1-2, with D possibly matching TRBD1 (5 bases). The CDR3 spans 13 residues. From germline, CDR1 is MNHNY and CDR2 SVGAGI (reference sequence). Trimming left V 8 bases short and J 8 bases short, with 18 bases between. CDR3 protein: CASVTTAGPGYTF. In nucleotides, the CDR3 is TGTGCCAGCGTTACCACCGCGGGGCCGGGCTACACCTTC.

The chain carries TRBV30 and TRBJ2-7, with 7 bases matching TRBD1. The length of the CDR3 is 14 residues. With V trimmed by 6 bases and J by 3 bases, 11 bases remained unmatched. Germline V lookup: CDR1 GTSNPN, CDR2 SVGIG (reference sequence). CDR3 amino acids: CACVPPGGGYEQYF. The CDR3 DNA reads as TGTGCCTGCGTTCCTCCAGGGGGTGGCTACGAGCAGTACTTC.

V and J are TRBV5-4 and TRBJ1-6, with 7 nucleotides matching TRBD1. CDR3 length: 15 amino acids. V lost 0 bases and J lost 6; bases outside the gene matches: 3. Germline assignment: CDR1 SGHNT and CDR2 YYREEE (reference sequence). CDR3 in DNA: TGTGCCAGCAGCTTGGACAGGGGAGGTAATTCACCCCTCCACTTT. Residues: CASSLDRGGNSPLHF.

This clone has more than one count but fewer than ten. The V call is TRBV28, the J call TRBJ2-2; D uncertain. The V gene lost 1 base and the J gene lost 6 bases, with 6 bases spanning the gap. This CDR3 has 13 residues. Germline CDR1 MDHEN, CDR2 SYDVKM. Here the CDR3 DNA reads TGTGCCAGCAGTTTATTTGGAGCCGGGGAGCTGTTTTTT. This codes for CASSLFGAGELFF.

The V and J genes are TRBV5-6 and TRBJ1-1; the match to TRBD1 covers 7 bases. The trim removed 4 bases at V and 4 bases at J, leaving 4 bases unmatched. The germline gives CDR1 SGHDT, CDR2 YYEEEE. The CDR3 covers 13 residues. CDR3 coding DNA: TGTGCCAGCAGCCCAGACAGGGTCACTGAAGCTTTCTTT. It specifies CASSPDRVTEAFF.

The V call is TRBV27, the J call TRBJ2-3; 7 nucleotides align to TRBD1. The CDR3 has 14 amino acids. The germline V gene has CDR1 MNHEY and CDR2 SMNVEV (reference sequence). Germline trimming cut 5 bases from V and 5 bases from J; bases unmatched to any gene: 7. CDR3 residues: CASSRVNRGDTQYF. In DNA, the CDR3 is TGTGCCAGCAGTAGGGTGAACAGGGGAGATACGCAGTATTTT.

This chain uses TRBV5-6 with TRBJ2-5; 7 nucleotides agree with TRBD2. Germline CDR1 is SGHDT and CDR2 is YYEEEE. V lost 4 bases, J lost 1 base, and 4 bases stayed unmatched. CDR3 length equals 14 residues. The DNA for the CDR3 is TGTGCCAGCAGCCCACGGGGGGTCCAAGAGACCCAGTACTTC. This codes for CASSPRGVQETQYF.

This chain's CDR3 is CASSVPGNYGYTF. In DNA form, the CDR3 reads TGTGCCAGCAGCGTGCCAGGGAACTATGGCTACACCTTC. The chain uses TRBV9 and TRBJ1-2; perhaps TRBD1 as D (5 bases). V was cut by 2 bases and J by 2 bases, with 7 bases left in between. The CDR3 covers 13 residues. The germline gives CDR1 SGDLS, CDR2 YYNGEE. Supplemented by reference TRBV9 and TRBJ1-2, the full variable domain reads DSGVTQTPKHLITATGQRVTLRCSPRSGDLSVYWYQQSLDQGLQFLIQYYNGEERAKGNILERFSAQQFPDLHSELNLSSLELGDSALYFCASSVPGNYGYTFGSGTRLTVV.

CDR3: CASSLTSTVNYGYTF. CDR3 nucleotides: TGCGCCAGCAGCCTCACATCAACAGTTAACTATGGCTACACCTTC. The chain uses TRBV5-1 and TRBJ1-2, with D hard to call. This CDR3 is 15 amino acids long. Per the germline V gene, CDR1 is SGHRS and CDR2 is YFSETQ. V was trimmed by 4 bases and J by 1 base, leaving 14 bases between them.

The chain has TRBV5-1 and TRBJ1-6; D gene ambiguous. CDR1 and CDR2 (germline): SGHRS, YFSETQ. The CDR3 loop spans 12 amino acids. The ends were cut back, 7 bases at V and 7 bases at J, with 9 bases in the middle. The CDR3, as DNA: TGCGCCAGCCGGGTGGAGAATTCACCCCTCCACTTT. It encodes CASRVENSPLHF.

The gene calls are TRBV6-5 and TRBJ1-6, with D unresolved. The germline V gene encodes CDR1 MNHEY and CDR2 SVGAGI. CDR3 length: 12 amino acids. Trimming stripped 0 bases from V and 13 bases from J, with 7 bases between. Written as DNA, the CDR3 is TGTGCCAGCAGTTACTCCACATGGCCCCTCCACTTT. Its translation is CASSYSTWPLHF.

V is TRBV2 and J is TRBJ2-7; D gene ambiguous. CDR3 length equals 11 residues. The V end was cut by 11 bases, the J end by 1 base, with 9 bases between. CDR1 is SNHLY and CDR2 is FYNNEI in the germline V gene. The CDR3 DNA reads as TGTGCCGTTCAGGAATCCTACGAGCAGTACTTC. This codes for CAVQESYEQYF.

V gene TRBV6-5 combines with J gene TRBJ2-2, with D possibly TRBD2 on 6 matching bases. This CDR3 is 14 amino acids long. Trimming took off 2 bases at V and 6 bases at J, with 10 bases between the two ends. CDR1 is MNHEY, CDR2 SVGAGI, per germline. The CDR3 sequence is CASSYPTSSGELFF. For the CDR3, the DNA is TGTGCCAGCAGTTACCCGACTAGTTCCGGGGAGCTGTTTTTT.

The CDR3: CAWNNRAGYEQYF. In DNA, the CDR3 is TGTGCCTGGAATAATCGGGCGGGCTACGAGCAGTACTTC. The gene calls are TRBV30 and TRBJ2-5; D might be TRBD2 (5 bases). The J call may not be correct, given that the DNA end is closer to TRBJ2-7. The CDR3 contains 13 residues. Germline CDR1 is GTSNPN and CDR2 is SVGIG (reference sequence).

This chain's CDR3 is CASTTTGQHNYGYTF. The DNA of the CDR3 is TGTGCCAGCACCACGACAGGGCAACATAACTATGGCTACACCTTC. This chain joins TRBV28 and TRBJ1-2; TRBD1 agrees at 7 bases. J lost 1 base, V lost 7 bases, and 9 bases had no gene match. The CDR3 runs 15 residues. Germline V gives CDR1 MDHEN, CDR2 SYDVKM.

The chain employs TRBV27 and TRBJ2-7; D not resolved. Trimming pared 6 bases from V and 2 bases from J, leaving 14 bases between. The germline V gene has CDR1 MNHEY and CDR2 SMNVEV (reference sequence). The CDR3 is made up of 14 amino acids. DNA of the CDR3: TGTGCCAGCAGCCCCCTTTTTGGGCCCTACGAGCAGTACTTC. Protein product: CASSPLFGPYEQYF.

The chain carries TRBV30 and TRBJ1-5; possible D gene TRBD1, 6 bases. Trimming took 1 base from V and 3 from J, leaving 10 bases between them. CDR1 GTSNPN and CDR2 SVGIG come from the germline V gene (reference sequence). The CDR3 runs to 14 residues. The DNA of the CDR3 is TGTGCCTGGAGTGGAGGGACACTCAATCAGCCCCAGCATTTT. It is translated as CAWSGGTLNQPQHF.

The chain couples TRBV10-1 to TRBJ2-1; perhaps TRBD1 as D (5 bases). The CDR3 is made up of 15 amino acids. Germline V gene data show CDR1 as WNHNN and CDR2 as SYGVQD (reference sequence). The germline V and J ends were trimmed by 0 bases and 5 bases, with 11 bases remaining between them. The CDR3 nucleotides are TGCGCCAGCAGTGAGTCGAGTCAGGGCAACAATGAGCAGTTCTTC. Protein product: CASSESSQGNNEQFF.

This chain joins TRBV18 and TRBJ1-5; maybe TRBD1 (5 bases). Germline CDR1 and CDR2: KGHSH and LQKENI. Trimming took 6 bases from V and 4 from J, leaving 16 bases between them. There are 15 residues in the CDR3. The CDR3 sequence is CASSPLPDINQPQHF. CDR3 DNA sequence: TGTGCCAGCTCGCCTCTTCCGGACATAAATCAGCCCCAGCATTTT.

The V gene is TRBV12-5, the J gene TRBJ2-7; D is ambiguous. Deletions cut 8 bases from V and 2 bases from J, with 7 bases between. CDR1 and CDR2 (germline): LGHNT, FRNRAP. This CDR3 has 11 amino acids. The CDR3 region has the DNA TGTGCTAGTCGGAGTCCCTACGAGCAGTACTTC. It is translated as CASRSPYEQYF.

This clone was found once. The chain recombines TRBV19 with TRBJ1-1; the D is unclear. The CDR3 consists of 13 residues. V gave up 9 bases and J gave up 0 bases, with 11 bases separating them. Germline V CDR1 and CDR2: LNHDA, SQIVND (reference sequence). The CDR3 sequence is CARTTEMNTEAFF. The CDR3 DNA reads TGTGCCAGGACGACTGAAATGAACACTGAAGCTTTCTTT.

The chain has TRBV7-8 and TRBJ2-5, with TRBD1 matching 9 bases. The end of the DNA is better explained by TRBJ2-7, so the J call may be wrong. The length of the CDR3 is 17 residues. Germline CDR1 SGHVS, CDR2 FQNEAQ. CDR3 sequence reads: CASSFLRSGTGLYEQYF. In DNA form, the CDR3 reads TGTGCCAGCAGCTTTCTTAGGTCAGGGACAGGGCTTTACGAGCAGTACTTC.

This clone was counted once. The J gene is TRBJ2-7, the V gene TRBV2; 7 bases line up with TRBD1. The CDR3 covers 16 residues. Per germline, CDR1 SNHLY and CDR2 FYNNEI. Trimming cost V 6 bases and J 6 bases; bases outside gene matches: 17. In DNA, the CDR3 is TGTGCCAGCAGCGGGGTGCAGGGGGTGGGTTCCGGCGAGCAGTACTTC. Translation: CASSGVQGVGSGEQYF.